Listed below are T cell receptor beta chains from one sample, sequenced in a study of T cells in Graves' hyperthyroidism and ophthalmopathy. Using its own MiXCR run on the multiplex PCR reads, TCRdb lists one record per CDR3 protein. The sample includes 410,000 or so distinct CDR3 sequences, about 15% of them seen just once. Sequences were obtained from blood. The source of these receptors is a man between 18 and 29 years old with Graves' ophthalmopathy. CDR3s include the opening cysteine and the closing phenylalanine or tryptophan. D genes are given only for firm matches. The size of a clone is reported for some rows only, either as once, few or many, or as a class for expanded clones.

CDR3 DNA	CDR3 protein	clone size	V gene	J gene	D gene
TGCGCCAGCAGCCCCCAGGACAGGGCGGCGGAAGCTTTCTTT	CASSPQDRAAEAFF	many	TRBV4-1	TRBJ1-1	TRBD1
TGTGCCAGCGGGTCCTTAGCGGGAGCGGGGTACAATGAGCAGTTCTTC	CASGSLAGAGYNEQFF	many	TRBV27	TRBJ2-1	TRBD2
TGCAGCGTTGCAGGGGGCGCAGATACGCAGTATTTT	CSVAGGADTQYF	many	TRBV29-1	TRBJ2-3	TRBD1
TGTGCCAGCAGCTTGAAAGGGGGACTACTTACAGATACGCAGTATTTT	CASSLKGGLLTDTQYF	many	TRBV13	TRBJ2-3	NA
TGCAGTGCTAGTACGGGAGGGAACACCGGGGAGCTGTTTTTT	CSASTGGNTGELFF	many	TRBV20-1	TRBJ2-2	TRBD2
TGTGCCAGCATCCTGGGATTGGCCAGGGGGGCAGATACGCAGTATTTT	CASILGLARGADTQYF	NA	TRBV6-1	TRBJ2-3	NA
TGTGCCTGGGCGTACAGGGACAATTCACCCCTCCACTTT	CAWAYRDNSPLHF	many	TRBV30	TRBJ1-6	NA
TGTGCCAGCACTGCGACAGGGGTTAATGAAAAACTGTTTTTT	CASTATGVNEKLFF	many	TRBV2	TRBJ1-4	TRBD1
TGTGCCAGCAGCCCCGGAGGGGGGCCCCTCCACTTT	CASSPGGGPLHF	NA	TRBV7-6	TRBJ1-6	NA
TGTGCCAGCAGTTTAGCACACCCGAACCTCGCACTGTTTTTT	CASSLAHPNLALFF	NA	TRBV12-3/TRBV12-4	TRBJ1-4	NA
TGTGCCAGCAGCCCGGGACAGGGCTACTATGGCTACACCTTC	CASSPGQGYYGYTF	many	TRBV12-3/TRBV12-4	TRBJ1-2	TRBD1
TGTGCCAGCAGTGATACCCTCGGGGATAGCACAGATACGCAGTATTTT	CASSDTLGDSTDTQYF	NA	TRBV25-1	TRBJ2-3	NA
TGTGCCAGCAAGAGAGCGGGGGGCGGAGAAGAGACCCAGTACTTC	CASKRAGGGEETQYF	NA	TRBV6-2/TRBV6-3	TRBJ2-5	TRBD2